A selection of T cell receptor beta chains follows, all from one sample in a study of cytomegalovirus exposure and HLA in healthy donors. Libraries were prepared by immunoSEQ multiplex PCR; TCRdb keeps only in-frame clonotypes and omits some of them. The sample yields tens of thousands of clones, around 83% seen once. Sequencing was carried out using PBMCs. These receptors were collected from a man younger than 45 in good health and CMV-seronegative. Both conserved end residues are part of each CDR3. Each record gives: J gene, D gene, clone size, V gene, CDR3 DNA, CDR3 protein. The D gene is left open where the match is weak. Rows may omit the clone size; those that give it use once, few, many or a size class.

J: TRBJ2-7; D: TRBD1; size: NA; V: TRBV9; DNA: TGTGCCAGCAGCGTAGCCGGGACAGGGAACTACGAGCAGTACTTC; CDR3: CASSVAGTGNYEQYF
J: TRBJ2-7; D: NA; size: NA; V: TRBV11-2; DNA: TGTGCCAGCAGCTTAAATGGCAGCTCCTACGAGCAGTACTTC; CDR3: CASSLNGSSYEQYF
J: TRBJ1-2; D: NA; size: NA; V: TRBV6-6; DNA: TGTGCCAGCAGGATACAGGGAGCCCATGGCTACACCTTC; CDR3: CASRIQGAHGYTF
J: TRBJ1-2; D: NA; size: NA; V: TRBV30; DNA: TGTGCCTGGAGCAAGGGACACGTCTATGGCTACACCTTC; CDR3: CAWSKGHVYGYTF
J: TRBJ2-5; D: TRBD2; size: NA; V: TRBV5-5; DNA: TGTGCCAGCAGCTGGAGTGCGGGGGTAGAGACCCAGTACTTC; CDR3: CASSWSAGVETQYF
J: TRBJ2-1; D: NA; size: NA; V: TRBV6-4; DNA: TGTGCCAGCAGTGACTCGGGTCCAGGGCCCTACAATGAGCAGTTCTTC; CDR3: CASSDSGPGPYNEQFF
J: TRBJ2-7; D: NA; size: NA; V: TRBV11-1; DNA: TGTGCCAGCGGTTGGAGGGGGCAGGGCGAGCAGTACTTC; CDR3: CASGWRGQGEQYF
J: TRBJ2-7; D: TRBD1; size: NA; V: TRBV29-1; DNA: TGCAGCGTAAGGGACAGGGCTCAGGCCTACGAGCAGTACTTC; CDR3: CSVRDRAQAYEQYF
J: TRBJ2-1; D: TRBD2; size: once; V: TRBV27; DNA: TGTGCCAGCAGCTCGGGAGGTCTAGGCAATGAGCAGTTCTTC; CDR3: CASSSGGLGNEQFF
J: TRBJ2-1; D: NA; size: NA; V: TRBV2; DNA: TGTGCCAGCAGTGAAGGGGGGCCCGCTTTACGGGAGCAGTTCTTC; CDR3: CASSEGGPALREQFF
J: TRBJ2-1; D: TRBD2; size: NA; V: TRBV7-2; DNA: TGTGCCAGCAGCCTCCGGGGGGTGGGTAGCGGAGTCGGCAATGAGCAGTTCTTC; CDR3: CASSLRGVGSGVGNEQFF
J: TRBJ2-7; D: NA; size: NA; V: TRBV19; DNA: TGTGCCAGTAGTGACGGACAGATCAACGAGCAGTACTTC; CDR3: CASSDGQINEQYF
J: TRBJ2-3; D: NA; size: NA; V: TRBV15; DNA: TGTGCCACCAGCAGAGACGAGGGTACAGATACGCAGTATTTT; CDR3: CATSRDEGTDTQYF
J: TRBJ1-5; D: TRBD1; size: NA; V: TRBV27; DNA: TGTGCCAGCAGCCTGGACAGGGGGTTCTATCAGCCCCAGCATTTT; CDR3: CASSLDRGFYQPQHF
J: TRBJ2-6; D: NA; size: NA; V: TRBV7-2; DNA: TGTGCCAGCAGCTCCCCAGGGACTGGGGCCAACGTCCTGACTTTC; CDR3: CASSSPGTGANVLTF
J: TRBJ1-4; D: NA; size: NA; V: TRBV7-9; DNA: TGTGCCAGCAGCTTACCGGGACTCGGGGAGGGAAAACTGTTTTTT; CDR3: CASSLPGLGEGKLFF
J: TRBJ1-1; D: TRBD1; size: NA; V: TRBV7-9; DNA: TGTTCCAGCAGCTTAGCCGGGACAGGGGTAACTGAAGCTTTCTTT; CDR3: CSSSLAGTGVTEAFF
J: TRBJ1-3; D: NA; size: NA; V: TRBV5-8; DNA: TGTGCCAGCAGCCGCGCCTACTCTGGAAACACCATATATTTT; CDR3: CASSRAYSGNTIYF
J: TRBJ1-1; D: NA; size: NA; V: TRBV6-1; DNA: TGTGCCAGCAGTGCCGGGATGAACACTGAAGCTTTCTTT; CDR3: CASSAGMNTEAFF
J: TRBJ2-5; D: NA; size: once; V: TRBV5-5; DNA: TGTGCCAGCAGCCGATGGAACAGCAACCAAGAGACCCAGTACTTC; CDR3: CASSRWNSNQETQYF
J: TRBJ2-3; D: TRBD1; size: NA; V: TRBV5-8; DNA: TGTGCCAGCAGCTCCCCAGGGGGCTCAGCCACAGATACGCAGTATTTT; CDR3: CASSSPGGSATDTQYF
J: TRBJ2-4; D: TRBD1; size: NA; V: TRBV7-3; DNA: TGTGCCAGCAGCTTAGTCGGACAGGGGGACATTCAGTACTTC; CDR3: CASSLVGQGDIQYF
J: TRBJ1-1; D: NA; size: NA; V: TRBV7-9; DNA: TGTGCCAGCAGCTTAGACGGACACGGGTCGAACACTGAAGCTTTCTTT; CDR3: CASSLDGHGSNTEAFF
J: TRBJ1-1; D: NA; size: NA; V: TRBV7-2; DNA: TGTGCCAGCAGCCCGACAGGTATCACTGAAGCTTTCTTT; CDR3: CASSPTGITEAFF
J: TRBJ2-4; D: NA; size: few; V: TRBV2; DNA: TGTGCCAGCAGTGAAGCCACCCAGTGGGGCCCTAAAAGTGTGTACATTCAGTACTTC; CDR3: CASSEATQWGPKSVYIQYF
J: TRBJ2-7; D: NA; size: NA; V: TRBV6-5; DNA: TGTGGGGTGGGGGCCTCCTACGAGCAGTACTTC; CDR3: CGVGASYEQYF
J: TRBJ1-2; D: NA; size: NA; V: TRBV9; DNA: TGTGCCAGCAGCGCGAGACTAGAACTGGGCTATGGCTACACCTTC; CDR3: CASSARLELGYGYTF
J: TRBJ2-7; D: NA; size: NA; V: TRBV11-2; DNA: TGTGCCAGCAGCTTAGGACAGGTCTACGAGCAGTACTTC; CDR3: CASSLGQVYEQYF
J: TRBJ2-7; D: NA; size: NA; V: TRBV4-3; DNA: TGCGCCAGCAGCCAAGACCTGGGGCCCTACGAGCAGTACTTC; CDR3: CASSQDLGPYEQYF
J: TRBJ2-1; D: NA; size: NA; V: TRBV10-3; DNA: TGTGCCACCGGGATTACACCCGCCGGTGAGCAGTTCTTC; CDR3: CATGITPAGEQFF
J: TRBJ2-7; D: TRBD2; size: NA; V: TRBV7-9; DNA: TGTGCCAGCAGCCGATTACTTGGGAGGGCTTTCTACGAGCAGTACTTC; CDR3: CASSRLLGRAFYEQYF
J: TRBJ2-5; D: NA; size: NA; V: TRBV11-2; DNA: TGTGCCAGCAGCTCGCAGTCCGTTATGATGTACCAAGAGACCCAGTACTTC; CDR3: CASSSQSVMMYQETQYF
J: TRBJ2-1; D: TRBD2; size: NA; V: TRBV29-1; DNA: TGCAGCGGCATGGGGGTAGCGGGGCGGTACAATGAGCAGTTCTTC; CDR3: CSGMGVAGRYNEQFF
J: TRBJ1-5; D: NA; size: NA; V: TRBV27; DNA: TGTGCCAGCAGTACCCTAACAGGGCTCAATCAGCCCCAGCATTTT; CDR3: CASSTLTGLNQPQHF
J: TRBJ1-2; D: NA; size: once; V: TRBV5-4; DNA: TGTGCCAGCAGCTCGACAGCTTCCTATGGCTACACCTTC; CDR3: CASSSTASYGYTF
J: TRBJ2-6; D: NA; size: once; V: TRBV2; DNA: TGTGCCAGCAGTGCCGATAACAGGTTCTCTGGGGCCAACGTCCTGACTTTC; CDR3: CASSADNRFSGANVLTF
J: TRBJ1-1; D: NA; size: NA; V: TRBV18; DNA: TGTGCCAGCTCACTCCAGGACAAGAACACTGAAGCTTTCTTT; CDR3: CASSLQDKNTEAFF
J: TRBJ1-2; D: TRBD1; size: NA; V: TRBV7-2; DNA: TGTGCCAGCAACCAGGGGGCAGACTATGGCTACACCTTC; CDR3: CASNQGADYGYTF
J: TRBJ2-7; D: TRBD1; size: NA; V: TRBV12-5; DNA: TGTGCTAGTGGTTTGACAGGGGGGTACGAGCAGTACTTC; CDR3: CASGLTGGYEQYF
J: TRBJ2-2; D: TRBD1; size: once; V: TRBV2; DNA: TGTGCCAGCAGTGATTCGACAGGGGTCCACACCGGGGAGCTGTTTTTT; CDR3: CASSDSTGVHTGELFF
J: TRBJ2-1; D: TRBD2; size: NA; V: TRBV19; DNA: TGTGCCAGTAGTCCCCTTTTAACTAGCGGGGGGCCGGGGGTCTTC; CDR3: CASSPLLTSGGPGVF
J: TRBJ2-7; D: TRBD1; size: once; V: TRBV7-2; DNA: TGTGCCAGCAGCTCAGACAGGGGGACTGAGCAGTACTTC; CDR3: CASSSDRGTEQYF
J: TRBJ2-7; D: NA; size: NA; V: TRBV27; DNA: TGTGCCAGCAGTTTGGAGGGTGATTTATCCTACGAGCAGTACTTC; CDR3: CASSLEGDLSYEQYF